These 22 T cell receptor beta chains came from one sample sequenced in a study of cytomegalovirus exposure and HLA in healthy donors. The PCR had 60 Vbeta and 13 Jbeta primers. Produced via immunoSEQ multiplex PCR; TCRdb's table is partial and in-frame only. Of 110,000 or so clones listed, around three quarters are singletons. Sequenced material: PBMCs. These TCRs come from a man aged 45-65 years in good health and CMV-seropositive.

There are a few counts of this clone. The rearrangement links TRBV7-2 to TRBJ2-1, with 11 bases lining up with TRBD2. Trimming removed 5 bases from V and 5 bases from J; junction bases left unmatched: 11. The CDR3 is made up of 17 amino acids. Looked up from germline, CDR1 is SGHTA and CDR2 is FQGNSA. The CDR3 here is CASSLTITSGGHNEQFF. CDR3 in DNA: TGTGCCAGCAGCCTCACCATTACTAGCGGGGGCCACAATGAGCAGTTCTTC.

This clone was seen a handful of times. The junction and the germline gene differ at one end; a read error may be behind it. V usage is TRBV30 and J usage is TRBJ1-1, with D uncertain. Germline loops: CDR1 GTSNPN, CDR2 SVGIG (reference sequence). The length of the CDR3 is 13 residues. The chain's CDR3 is CAWSRVPPSDLNF. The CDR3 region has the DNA TGTGCCTGGAGTCGAGTTCCCCCCAGCGATTTGAACTTT.

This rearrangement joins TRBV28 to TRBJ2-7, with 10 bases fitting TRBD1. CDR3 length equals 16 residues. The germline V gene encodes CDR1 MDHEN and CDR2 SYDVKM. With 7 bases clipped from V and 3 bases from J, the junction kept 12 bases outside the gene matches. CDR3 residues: CASTSQDRGRLYEQYF. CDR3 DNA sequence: TGTGCCAGCACCTCCCAAGACAGGGGGCGCCTCTACGAGCAGTACTTC.

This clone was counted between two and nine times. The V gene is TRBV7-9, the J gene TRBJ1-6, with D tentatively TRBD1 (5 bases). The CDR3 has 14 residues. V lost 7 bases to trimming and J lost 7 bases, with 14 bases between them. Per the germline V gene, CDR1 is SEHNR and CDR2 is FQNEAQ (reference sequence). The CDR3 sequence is CASTTQGENSPLHF. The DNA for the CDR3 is TGTGCCAGCACCACACAAGGGGAAAATTCACCCCTCCACTTT.

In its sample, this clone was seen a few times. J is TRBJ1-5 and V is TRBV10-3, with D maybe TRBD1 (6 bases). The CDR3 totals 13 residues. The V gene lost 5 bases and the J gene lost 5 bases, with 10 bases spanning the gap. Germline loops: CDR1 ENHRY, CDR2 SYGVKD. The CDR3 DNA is TGTGCCATCAGTTTGAACAGGGATCAGCCCCAGCATTTT. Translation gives CAISLNRDQPQHF.

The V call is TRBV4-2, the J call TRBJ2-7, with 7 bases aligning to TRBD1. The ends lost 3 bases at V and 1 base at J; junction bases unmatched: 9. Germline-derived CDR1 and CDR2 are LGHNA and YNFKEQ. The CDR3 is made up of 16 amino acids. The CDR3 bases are TGTGCCAGCAGCCAGAGAGGACAGGCCCCGTCCTACGAGCAGTACTTC. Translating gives CASSQRGQAPSYEQYF.

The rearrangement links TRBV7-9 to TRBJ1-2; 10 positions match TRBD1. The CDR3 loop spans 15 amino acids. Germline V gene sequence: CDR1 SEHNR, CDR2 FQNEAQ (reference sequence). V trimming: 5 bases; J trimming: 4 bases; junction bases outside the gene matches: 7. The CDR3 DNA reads TGTGCCAGCAGCGCCGACAGGGGGCTCGGCTATGGCTACACCTTC. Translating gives CASSADRGLGYGYTF.

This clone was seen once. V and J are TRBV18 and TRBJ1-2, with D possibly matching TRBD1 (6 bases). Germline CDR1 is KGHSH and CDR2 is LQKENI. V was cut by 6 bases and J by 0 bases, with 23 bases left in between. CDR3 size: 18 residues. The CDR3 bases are TGTGCCAGCTCTTATAGGACAGCCTCTTCGGAGTCTAACTATGGCTACACCTTC. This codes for CASSYRTASSESNYGYTF.

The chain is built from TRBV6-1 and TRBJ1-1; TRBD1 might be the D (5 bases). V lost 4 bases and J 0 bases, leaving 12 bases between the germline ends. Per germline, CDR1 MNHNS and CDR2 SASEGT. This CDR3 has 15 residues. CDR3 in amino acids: CASSVSETVNTEAFF. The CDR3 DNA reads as TGTGCCAGCAGTGTTAGTGAGACAGTGAACACTGAAGCTTTCTTT.

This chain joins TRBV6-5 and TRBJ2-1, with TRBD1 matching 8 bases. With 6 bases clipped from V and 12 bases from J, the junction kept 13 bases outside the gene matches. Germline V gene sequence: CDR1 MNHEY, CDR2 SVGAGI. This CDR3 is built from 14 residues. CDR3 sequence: CASSSGTGGNGQFF. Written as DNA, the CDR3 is TGTGCCAGCAGCTCCGGGACAGGCGGTAACGGGCAGTTCTTC.

CDR3 DNA: TGTGCCAGCAGTGGGGGACAGACTTACAATGAGCAGTTCTTC. It yields the protein CASSGGQTYNEQFF. This chain links TRBV7-3 with TRBJ2-1; the match to TRBD1 covers 7 bases. CDR1 is SGHTA, CDR2 FQGTGA, per germline. The ends lost 6 bases at V and 4 bases at J; junction bases unmatched: 6. The CDR3 loop spans 14 amino acids.

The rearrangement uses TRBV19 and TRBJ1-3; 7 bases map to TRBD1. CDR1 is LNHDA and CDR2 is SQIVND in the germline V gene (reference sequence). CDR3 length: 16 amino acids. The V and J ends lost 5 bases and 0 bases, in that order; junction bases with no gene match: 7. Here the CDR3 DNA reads TGTGCCAGTAGTCCCCGGACAGGCGCCTCTGGAAACACCATATATTTT. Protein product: CASSPRTGASGNTIYF.

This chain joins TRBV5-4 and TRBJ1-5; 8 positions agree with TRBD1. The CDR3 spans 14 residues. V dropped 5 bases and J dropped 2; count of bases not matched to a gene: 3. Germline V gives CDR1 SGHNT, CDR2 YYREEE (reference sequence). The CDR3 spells CASRLTGGNQPQHF. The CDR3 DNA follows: TGTGCCAGCAGACTGACAGGGGGCAATCAGCCCCAGCATTTT.

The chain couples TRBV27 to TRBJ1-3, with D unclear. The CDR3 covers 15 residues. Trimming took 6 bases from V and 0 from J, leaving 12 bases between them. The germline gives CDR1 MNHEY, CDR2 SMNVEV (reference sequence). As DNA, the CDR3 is TGTGCCAGCAGGTCCACGGGGTTCTCTGGAAACACCATATATTTT. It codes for CASRSTGFSGNTIYF.

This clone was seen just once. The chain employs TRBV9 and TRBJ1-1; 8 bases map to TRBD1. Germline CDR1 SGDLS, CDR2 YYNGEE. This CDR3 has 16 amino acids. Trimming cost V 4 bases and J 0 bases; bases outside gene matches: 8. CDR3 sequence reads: CASSPQQGGMNTEAFF. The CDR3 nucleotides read TGTGCCAGCAGCCCTCAACAGGGGGGGATGAACACTGAAGCTTTCTTT.

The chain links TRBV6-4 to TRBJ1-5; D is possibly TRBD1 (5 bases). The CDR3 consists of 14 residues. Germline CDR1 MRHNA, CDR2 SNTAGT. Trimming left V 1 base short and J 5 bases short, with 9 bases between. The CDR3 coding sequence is TGTGCCAGCAGTGACTTGCAGGGCTATCAGCCCCAGCATTTT. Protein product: CASSDLQGYQPQHF.

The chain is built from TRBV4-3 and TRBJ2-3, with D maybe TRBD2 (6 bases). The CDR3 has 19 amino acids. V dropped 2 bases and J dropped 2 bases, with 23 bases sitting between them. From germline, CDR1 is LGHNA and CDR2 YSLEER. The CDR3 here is CASSQRPGGAGSATDTQYF. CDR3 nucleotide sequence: TGCGCCAGCAGCCAACGCCCCGGAGGGGCGGGATCTGCCACAGATACGCAGTATTTT.

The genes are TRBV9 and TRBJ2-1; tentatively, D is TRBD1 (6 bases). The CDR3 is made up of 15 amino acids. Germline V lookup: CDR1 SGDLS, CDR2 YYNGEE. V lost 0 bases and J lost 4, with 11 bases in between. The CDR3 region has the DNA TGTGCCAGCAGCGTAGGGACAGCCCCTTACAATGAGCAGTTCTTC. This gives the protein CASSVGTAPYNEQFF.

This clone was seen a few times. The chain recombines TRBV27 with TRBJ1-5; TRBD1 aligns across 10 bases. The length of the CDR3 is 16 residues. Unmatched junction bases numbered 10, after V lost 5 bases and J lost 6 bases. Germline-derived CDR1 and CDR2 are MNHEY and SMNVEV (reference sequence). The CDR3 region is CASSHLRDRGAQPQHF. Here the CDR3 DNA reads TGTGCCAGCAGTCATCTCCGGGACAGGGGAGCTCAGCCCCAGCATTTT.

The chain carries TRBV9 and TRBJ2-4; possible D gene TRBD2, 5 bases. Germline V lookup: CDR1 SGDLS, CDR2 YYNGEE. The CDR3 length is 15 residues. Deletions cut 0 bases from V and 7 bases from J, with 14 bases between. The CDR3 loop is CASSVASGERNIQYF. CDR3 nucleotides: TGTGCCAGCAGCGTAGCATCCGGGGAGAGGAACATTCAGTACTTC.

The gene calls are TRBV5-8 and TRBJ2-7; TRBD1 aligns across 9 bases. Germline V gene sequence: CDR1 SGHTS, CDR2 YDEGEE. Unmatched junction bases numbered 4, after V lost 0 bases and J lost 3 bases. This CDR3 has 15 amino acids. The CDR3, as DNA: TGTGCCAGCAGCTTGGTTTTGACAGGGGGCTACGAGCAGTACTTC. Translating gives CASSLVLTGGYEQYF. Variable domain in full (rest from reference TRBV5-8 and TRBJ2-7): EAGVTQSPTHLIKTRGQQATLRCSPISGHTSVYWYQQALGLGLQFLLWYDEGEERNRGNFPPRFSGRQFPNYSSELNVNALELEDSALYLCASSLVLTGGYEQYFGPGTRLTVT.

The CDR3 region is CASSQTGQGNTEAFF. CDR3 DNA: TGCGCCAGCAGCCAAACCGGACAGGGTAACACTGAAGCTTTCTTT. The chain carries TRBV4-1 and TRBJ1-1; 8 nucleotides match TRBD1. Germline values: CDR1 MGHRA, CDR2 YSYEKL. CDR3 length: 15 residues. J gave up 2 bases and V 2 bases, and 4 bases lay outside the gene matches.